This T cell receptor beta chain stems from a study of shared clonotypes between healthy human individuals. Across the whole study: Aged 18 to 49, the donors were two women and a few men.

Everyone who donated was a Caucasian adult who lived in Nashville, Tennessee. Every subset had its genomic DNA shared out evenly among several immunoSEQ plates. Only in-frame clones appear in the TCRdb table, and some are missing; sequencing was by immunoSEQ multiplex PCR. Of hundreds of thousands of clones in the sample, roughly 97% are singletons; the top ten hold approximately 0.057%. The germline V and J ends were trimmed by 1 base and 0 bases, with 5 bases remaining between them. The CDR3 runs 14 residues. The germline CDR1 and CDR2 sequences are SGHDT and YYEEEE. Sequenced: naive CD4+ T cells sorted from blood. Subset described: CD45RA+ positively selected. V is TRBV5-6 and J is TRBJ1-5; the D is unclear. This clonotype originated in a woman in her 30s in good health. The CDR3 sequence: CASSLTGSNQPQHF. The CDR3 DNA is TGTGCCAGCAGCTTGACGGGTAGCAATCAGCCCCAGCATTTT. The full variable domain, completed using reference TRBV5-6 and TRBJ1-5, is DAGVTQSPTHLIKTRGQQVTLRCSPKSGHDTVSWYQQALGQGPQFIFQYYEEEERQRGNFPDRFSGHQFPNYSSELNVNALLLGDSALYLCASSLTGSNQPQHFGDGTRLSIL.